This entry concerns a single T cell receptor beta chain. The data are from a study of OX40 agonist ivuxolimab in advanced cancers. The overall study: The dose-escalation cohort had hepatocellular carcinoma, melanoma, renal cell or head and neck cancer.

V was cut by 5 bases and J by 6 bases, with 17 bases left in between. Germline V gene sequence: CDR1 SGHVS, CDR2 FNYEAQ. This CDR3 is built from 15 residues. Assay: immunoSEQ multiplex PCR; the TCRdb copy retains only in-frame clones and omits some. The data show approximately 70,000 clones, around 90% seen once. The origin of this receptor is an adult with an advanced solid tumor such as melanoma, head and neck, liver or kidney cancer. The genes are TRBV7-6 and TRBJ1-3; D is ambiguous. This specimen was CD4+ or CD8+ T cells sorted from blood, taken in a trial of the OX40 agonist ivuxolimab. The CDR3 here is CASSPLPGSENTIYF. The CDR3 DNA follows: TGTGCCAGCAGCCCCCTCCCCGGCAGTGAAAACACCATATATTTT.